These T cell receptor beta chains were read from a single sample in a study of blood T cell repertoires in COVID-19. Using immunoSEQ multiplex PCR, the repertoire was profiled, and TCRdb retains in-frame clones only, with some absent. The data hold over 25,000 clones, with about 80% observed a single time. Sequenced input: peripheral blood. These receptors were taken from a woman at least 80 years old with acute or convalescent COVID-19. The CDR3 runs from the conserved cysteine through the conserved F or W. D genes are given only for firm matches. The listing skips clone size in some rows; elsewhere it reads once, few, many or a size class.

v_gene	abundance	d_gene	j_gene	CDR3aa	CDR3nt
TRBV3-1/TRBV3-2	.	.	TRBJ1-1	CASSQWQENTEAFF	TGTGCCAGCAGCCAATGGCAGGAAAACACTGAAGCTTTCTTT
TRBV7-9	.	.	TRBJ2-1	CASSVLVNEQFF	TGTGCCAGCAGCGTACTAGTCAATGAGCAGTTCTTC
TRBV6-5	few	TRBD1	TRBJ2-7	CASRGTGRGYEQYF	TGTGCCAGCAGGGGGACAGGGAGGGGGTACGAGCAGTACTTC
TRBV28	.	TRBD1	TRBJ1-5	CASSWGQGRQPQHF	TGTGCCAGCAGTTGGGGACAGGGAAGGCAGCCCCAGCATTTT
TRBV28	.	.	TRBJ1-5	CASSPRVYSNQPQHF	TGTGCCAGCAGCCCTCGGGTCTATAGCAATCAGCCCCAGCATTTT
TRBV9	once	TRBD1	TRBJ2-2	CASNYGTGNTGELFF	TGTGCCAGCAACTACGGGACAGGAAACACCGGGGAGCTGTTTTTT
TRBV14	.	.	TRBJ1-3	CASSRHFLGSSGNTIYF	TGTGCCAGCAGCCGACACTTTTTGGGGAGCTCTGGAAACACCATATATTTT
TRBV3-1/TRBV3-2	.	.	TRBJ1-1	CASSFRVGASEAFF	TGTGCCAGCAGCTTCAGGGTGGGGGCATCTGAAGCTTTCTTT
TRBV7-9	.	TRBD2	TRBJ2-5	CASSFPTSGQETRYF	TGTGCCAGCAGCTTTCCGACTAGCGGGCAAGAGACCCGGTACTTC
TRBV7-4	.	.	TRBJ1-5	CASSLDRSLISYSNQPQHF	TGTGCCAGCAGTCTGGACAGATCTCTGATCTCATATAGCAATCAGCCCCAGCATTTT
TRBV7-2	.	TRBD1	TRBJ1-4	CASSQGAKEKLFF	TGTGCCAGCAGCCAGGGGGCAAAGGAAAAACTGTTTTTT
TRBV10-1	.	TRBD1	TRBJ2-3	CASSEDRGTTDTQYF	TGCGCCAGCAGTGAGGACAGGGGGACCACAGATACGCAGTATTTT
TRBV10-2	once	.	TRBJ2-3	CASSPEDTQYF	TGCGCCAGCAGTCCAGAAGATACGCAGTATTTT
TRBV7-2	.	.	TRBJ2-1	CASSRTGGRTNEQFF	TGTGCCAGCAGTCGGACCGGGGGGCGCACGAATGAGCAGTTCTTC
TRBV19	few	TRBD1	TRBJ1-2	CASSTTGAVGYTF	TGTGCCAGTAGTACGACAGGGGCAGTTGGCTACACCTTC
TRBV5-1	once	TRBD2	TRBJ2-1	CASKFDGGAGNEQFF	TGCGCCAGCAAGTTTGACGGGGGGGCCGGTAATGAGCAGTTCTTC
TRBV29-1	.	TRBD2	TRBJ2-3	CSVLLPGGIDTQYF	TGCAGCGTCCTCCTTCCGGGAGGAATAGATACGCAGTATTTT
TRBV10-2	.	TRBD2	TRBJ2-2	CASRGTSGGTGELFF	TGCGCCAGCAGGGGGACTAGCGGGGGGACCGGGGAGCTGTTTTTT
TRBV19	.	TRBD1	TRBJ1-2	CASSNPGTGNYGYTF	TGTGCCAGTAGTAACCCCGGGACAGGGAACTATGGCTACACCTTC
TRBV3-1/TRBV3-2	once	.	TRBJ1-4	CASSPSSGTAATNEKLFF	TGTGCCAGCAGCCCCTCGAGCGGGACGGCTGCAACTAATGAAAAACTGTTTTTT
TRBV29-1	.	TRBD2	TRBJ2-1	CSVAGAPGGNEQFF	TGCAGCGTGGCGGGAGCCCCTGGGGGGAATGAGCAGTTCTTC
TRBV15	few	.	TRBJ1-5	CATSRDSGVGNQPQHF	TGTGCCACCAGCAGAGATTCAGGTGTCGGCAATCAGCCCCAGCATTTT
TRBV5-6	medium-sized	TRBD1	TRBJ1-1	CASSLGQGVYEAFF	TGTGCCAGCAGCTTAGGCCAGGGGGTTTATGAAGCTTTCTTT
TRBV14	.	TRBD1	TRBJ1-6	CASSSDRGYSPLHF	TGTGCCAGCAGCTCTGACAGGGGGTATTCACCCCTCCACTTT
TRBV5-1	few	TRBD1	TRBJ1-1	CASSLGQGFNTEAFF	TGCGCCAGCAGCTTGGGACAGGGATTTAACACTGAAGCTTTCTTT
TRBV27	.	.	TRBJ1-5	CASSLLGGNQPQHF	TGTGCCAGCAGTTTACTCGGGGGCAATCAGCCCCAGCATTTT
TRBV29-1	.	.	TRBJ1-2	CSVEDRRSGYTF	TGCAGCGTTGAAGATCGGAGGTCGGGTTATACCTTC
TRBV5-8	.	TRBD1	TRBJ1-4	CASSLEGTGRSNEKLFF	TGTGCCAGCAGCTTGGAGGGGACAGGGAGGTCTAATGAAAAACTGTTTTTT
TRBV4-1	.	.	TRBJ1-6	CASSLQQGTSPLHF	TGCGCCAGCAGCCTCCAACAGGGTACTTCACCCCTCCACTTT
TRBV5-6	.	TRBD1	TRBJ1-2	CASSYPPPTGRRYGYTF	TGTGCCAGCAGCTACCCGCCTCCGACAGGGAGAAGATATGGCTACACCTTC
TRBV12-3/TRBV12-4	.	.	TRBJ1-3	CASSLDRQDTIYF	TGTGCCAGCAGTTTGGACAGACAGGACACCATATATTTT
TRBV7-2	once	.	TRBJ1-2	CASSLEPYGYTF	TGTGCCAGCAGCTTAGAGCCATATGGCTACACCTTC
TRBV7-7	large	TRBD2	TRBJ2-5	CASSLAPPAGGQETQYF	TGTGCTAGCAGCTTAGCCCCCCCAGCGGGGGGGCAAGAGACCCAGTACTTC
TRBV5-1	.	TRBD2	TRBJ2-1	CASSVGLAGGEQFF	TGCGCCAGCAGCGTCGGACTAGCGGGTGGTGAGCAGTTCTTC
TRBV7-4	.	TRBD1	TRBJ1-5	CASSPQGGGNQPQHF	TGTGCCAGCAGCCCGCAAGGGGGCGGCAATCAGCCCCAGCATTTT
TRBV4-3	.	TRBD1	TRBJ1-4	CASSHTTGYNEKLFF	TGCGCCAGCAGCCATACGACAGGGTATAATGAAAAACTGTTTTTT
TRBV11-3	.	TRBD1	TRBJ2-3	CASSLGQGAFTDTQYF	TGTGCCAGCAGCTTAGGCCAGGGGGCTTTCACAGATACGCAGTATTTT
TRBV7-9	.	TRBD2	TRBJ2-3	CASSFFRTSGSADTQYF	TGTGCCAGCAGCTTTTTTAGGACTAGCGGGAGCGCAGATACGCAGTATTTT
TRBV5-1	.	.	TRBJ1-5	CASSLGGGQPQHF	TGCGCCAGCAGCTTGGGGGGCGGTCAGCCCCAGCATTTT
TRBV5-6	.	TRBD1	TRBJ2-5	CASSLEGTGVETQYF	TGTGCCAGCAGCTTGGAAGGGACAGGGGTTGAGACCCAGTACTTC
TRBV2	.	.	TRBJ1-5	CASTSEADRPQHF	TGTGCCAGCACCTCGGAGGCGGATCGGCCCCAGCATTTT
TRBV10-3	.	.	TRBJ2-1	CAISERTTYNEQFF	TGTGCCATCAGTGAGCGGACTACCTACAATGAGCAGTTCTTC
TRBV10-3	.	.	TRBJ2-2	CAIGVTGELFF	TGTGCCATAGGGGTAACCGGGGAGCTGTTTTTT
TRBV29-1	.	TRBD1	TRBJ1-5	CSVGDSLNQPQHF	TGCAGTGTTGGGGACAGCCTCAATCAGCCCCAGCATTTT
TRBV11-2	.	TRBD2	TRBJ2-2	CASSYFAGGAGELFF	TGTGCCAGCAGCTACTTCGCGGGGGGCGCCGGGGAGCTGTTTTTT
TRBV6-2/TRBV6-3	.	.	TRBJ1-2	CASSYAISGYGYTF	TGTGCCAGCAGTTACGCGATCTCGGGCTATGGCTACACCTTC
TRBV2	.	TRBD1	TRBJ2-7	CASSLGTASYEQYF	TGTGCCAGCAGTTTAGGGACAGCGTCCTACGAGCAGTACTTC
TRBV11-2	.	.	TRBJ2-1	CASSLSSNNEQFF	TGTGCCAGCAGCCTTTCGTCTAACAATGAGCAGTTCTTC
TRBV27	.	.	TRBJ1-6	CASSFFSIGSPLHF	TGTGCCAGCAGTTTTTTTTCGATCGGTTCACCCCTCCACTTT
TRBV6-6	.	.	TRBJ1-6	CAGGDYNSPLHF	TGTGCAGGGGGAGACTATAATTCACCCCTCCACTTT
TRBV11-1	once	.	TRBJ1-2	CASSLGSSYGYTF	TGTGCCAGCAGCTTGGGCTCCTCCTATGGCTACACCTTC
TRBV3-1/TRBV3-2	once	.	TRBJ1-1	CASSQFLTAEAFF	TGTGCCAGCAGCCAATTCCTAACGGCTGAAGCTTTCTTT
TRBV24-1	.	TRBD2	TRBJ2-3	CATGTSGVNTQYF	TGTGCCACCGGGACTAGCGGGGTAAATACGCAGTATTTT
TRBV27	.	TRBD1	TRBJ1-2	CASSLQGANGYTF	TGTGCCAGCAGCCTACAGGGGGCGAATGGCTACACCTTC
TRBV6-6	.	TRBD1	TRBJ1-2	CASSYPGTGDYTF	TGTGCCAGCAGTTACCCGGGGACAGGGGACTACACCTTC